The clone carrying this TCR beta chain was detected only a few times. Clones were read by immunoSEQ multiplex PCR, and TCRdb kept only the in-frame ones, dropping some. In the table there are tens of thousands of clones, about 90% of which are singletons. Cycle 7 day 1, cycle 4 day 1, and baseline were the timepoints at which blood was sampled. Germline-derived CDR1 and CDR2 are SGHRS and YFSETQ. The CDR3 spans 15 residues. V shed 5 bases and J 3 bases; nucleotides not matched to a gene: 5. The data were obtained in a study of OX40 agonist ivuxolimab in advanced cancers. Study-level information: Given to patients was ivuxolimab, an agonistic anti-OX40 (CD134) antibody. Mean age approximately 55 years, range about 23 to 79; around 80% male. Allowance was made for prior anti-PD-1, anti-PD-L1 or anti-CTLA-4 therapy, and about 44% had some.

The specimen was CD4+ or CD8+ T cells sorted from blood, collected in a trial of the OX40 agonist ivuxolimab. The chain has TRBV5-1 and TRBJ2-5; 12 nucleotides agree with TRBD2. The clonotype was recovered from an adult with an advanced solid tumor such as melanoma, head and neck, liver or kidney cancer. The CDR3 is CASSSSGGAEETQYF. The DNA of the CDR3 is TGCGCCAGCAGTTCTAGCGGGGGGGCCGAAGAGACCCAGTACTTC.